The following is a TCR beta chain sequence with its context. These data are taken from a study of human T cells and chemical hapten exposure. A single record per CDR3 protein comes from TCRdb applying MiXCR to the RACE reads. The table includes 300,000 to 450,000 distinct CDR3 sequences, approximately 5.1% detected once. Trimming took 7 bases from V and 3 from J, leaving 16 bases between them. CDR3 length equals 14 residues. The time point is: pre-sensitization, week 0. Noted treatment: therapeutic diphenylcyclopropenone sensitization with weekly scalp DPC. V is TRBV12-3 or TRBV12-4 and J is TRBJ2-7; D possibly matches TRBD1 or TRBD2 (5 bases each). The receptor comes from a woman between 45 and 60 years old with alopecia areata. Some clones in this sample may be carry-over from other donors' samples. The sample was whole blood, taken in connection with sensitization to the hapten diphenylcyclopropenone (DPC). CDR3 loop: CASNPTGGHYEQYF. CDR3 DNA: TGTGCCAGCAACCCTACCGGAGGACACTACGAGCAGTACTTC.